The 19 T cell receptor beta chains given below trace back to one sample, sequenced in a study of regulatory and conventional T cells in RAG deficiency. The sorted conventional CD4+ T cells were CD25-low and CD127-high, with genomic DNA sequenced. Method: immunoSEQ multiplex PCR; TCRdb's copy keeps in-frame clones and lacks some. The sample contains some 30,000 clones, approximately 96% of which appear only once. The same specimen was also included in a second study, on regulatory T cells. This second report adds: The PCR used 52 TRBV and 13 TRBJ primers.

The sequenced sample was CD25- CD4+ T cells sorted from blood. Receptors were obtained from a human donor in good health.

The genes are TRBV4-1 and TRBJ2-7; 13 nucleotides align to TRBD2. This CDR3 is 18 amino acids long. V shed 3 bases, J shed 6 bases, and the junction held 14 bases outside the gene matches. Per the germline V gene, CDR1 is MGHRA and CDR2 is YSYEKL. This CDR3 is CASSQRPLTSGGSGEQYF. CDR3 sequence (DNA): TGCGCCAGCAGCCAGCGACCTTTGACTAGCGGGGGGTCTGGCGAGCAGTACTTC.

The gene calls are TRBV2 and TRBJ2-1, with TRBD1 identical over 10 bases. There are 15 residues in the CDR3. V lost 4 bases, J lost 6 bases, and 6 bases stayed unmatched. Germline CDR1 is SNHLY and CDR2 is FYNNEI. CDR3 sequence reads: CASSVRRTGGNEQFF. Here the CDR3 DNA reads TGTGCCAGCAGTGTCCGCAGGACAGGGGGCAATGAGCAGTTCTTC. The entire variable domain, with the rest obtained from reference TRBV2 and TRBJ2-1, is as follows: EPEVTQTPSHQVTQMGQEVILRCVPISNHLYFYWYRQILGQKVEFLVSFYNNEISEKSEIFDDQFSVERPDGSNFTLKIRSTKLEDSAMYFCASSVRRTGGNEQFFGPGTRLTVL.

The chain's CDR3 is CSVDPTGGSYEQYF. The CDR3 coding sequence is TGCAGCGTTGATCCGACAGGGGGCTCTTACGAGCAGTACTTC. This sequence joins TRBV29-1 and TRBJ2-7; TRBD1 matches 10 bases. Losses at the gene ends were 3 bases for V and 4 bases for J; bases not matched to a gene: 6. Germline CDR1 is SQVTM and CDR2 is ANQGSEA. The CDR3 covers 14 residues.

The rearrangement joins TRBV27 to TRBJ2-5; D is possibly TRBD2 (6 bases). The J call may be in error: the DNA end matches TRBJ2-7 better. Germline assignment: CDR1 MNHEY and CDR2 SMNVEV (reference sequence). The CDR3 runs to 13 residues. The CDR3 DNA reads TGTGCCAGCAGTTTCCGGGGACTGGGCGAGCAGTACTTC. Translation gives CASSFRGLGEQYF.

J is TRBJ2-1 and V is TRBV18, with a tentative D call TRBD1 (6 bases). Germline values: CDR1 KGHSH, CDR2 LQKENI. This CDR3 contains 12 residues. V was trimmed by 3 bases and J by 10 bases, leaving 10 bases between them. DNA of the CDR3: TGTGCCAGCTCACCGATCGGGACAGAGCAGTTCTTC. Translated, it gives CASSPIGTEQFF.

The gene calls are TRBV11-2 and TRBJ2-3; a weak D match, TRBD2 (5 bases). CDR1 is SGHAT and CDR2 is FQNNGV in the germline V gene. The CDR3 contains 16 residues. V shed 0 bases and J shed 1 base, with 11 bases lying between them. The DNA for the CDR3 is TGTGCCAGCAGCTTAGATATAAGCGGACGCACAGATACGCAGTATTTT. This translates into CASSLDISGRTDTQYF.

This clone has just one count. The chain couples TRBV29-1 to TRBJ2-3, with 16 positions matching TRBD2. J was trimmed by 4 bases and V by 5 bases; bases with no gene match: 12. The CDR3 runs 18 residues. Germline CDR1 reads SQVTM; CDR2 reads ANQGSEA. The CDR3 region has the DNA TGCAGCGTTAGTCACCGCGGGACTAGCGGGAGGGCCCCAGATACGCAGTATTTT. It is translated as CSVSHRGTSGRAPDTQYF.

The rearrangement links TRBV5-4 to TRBJ1-1, with D unresolved. The CDR3 consists of 16 residues. Germline CDR1 and CDR2: SGHNT and YYREEE (reference sequence). V lost 0 bases to trimming and J lost 1 base, with 13 bases between them. CDR3 coding DNA: TGTGCCAGCAGCTTGGGGTATTCCAGGTGGAACACTGAAGCTTTCTTT. Its protein product is CASSLGYSRWNTEAFF.

The rearrangement uses TRBV21-1 and TRBJ1-5. TRBV21-1 is reported as a pseudogene. The CDR3 sequence is 16 residues long. CDR3 DNA: TGTGCCAGCAGCAAATTACCGGGGGTACGGAGTCAGCCCCAGCATTTT. It is translated as CASSKLPGVRSQPQHF.

The chain uses TRBV18 and TRBJ1-1; TRBD1 might be the D (5 bases). CDR3 length: 15 residues. V was cut by 3 bases and J by 4 bases, with 15 bases left in between. Germline-derived CDR1 and CDR2 are KGHSH and LQKENI. Here the CDR3 DNA reads TGTGCCAGCTCACCGCGTGGGGGGGAAGCCACTGAAGCTTTCTTT. Its translation: CASSPRGGEATEAFF.

The chain is built from TRBV2 and TRBJ2-3, with 9 nucleotides matching TRBD1. Germline CDR1 is SNHLY and CDR2 is FYNNEI. This CDR3 has 15 amino acids. The trim removed 5 bases at V and 0 bases at J, leaving 3 bases unmatched. CDR3 protein: CASSRDRASTDTQYF. The DNA for the CDR3 is TGTGCCAGCAGTAGGGACAGGGCTAGCACAGATACGCAGTATTTT.

The V gene is TRBV19, the J gene TRBJ2-3; TRBD1 aligns across 9 bases. In germline, CDR1 is LNHDA, CDR2 SQIVND (reference sequence). The V segment lost 7 bases and the J segment 2 bases; nucleotides outside the gene matches: 7. The CDR3 totals 15 residues. The CDR3 loop reads CASKRTGDTTDTQYF. CDR3 sequence (DNA): TGTGCCAGTAAGAGGACAGGGGACACCACAGATACGCAGTATTTT. Drawing the rest from reference TRBV19 and TRBJ2-3, the complete variable domain is DGGITQSPKYLFRKEGQNVTLSCEQNLNHDAMYWYRQDPGQGLRLIYYSQIVNDFQKGDIAEGYSVSREKKESFPLTVTSAQKNPTAFYLCASKRTGDTTDTQYFGPGTRLTVL.

CDR3 sequence: CASSLAGTVIYEQYF. CDR3 sequence (DNA): TGTGCCAGCAGCTTAGCGGGGACAGTGATCTACGAGCAGTACTTC. The chain joins TRBV7-2 to TRBJ2-7, with 7 bases matching TRBD1. Trimming at V came to 0 bases and at J to 3 bases, leaving 5 bases not matched to a gene. CDR3 size: 15 residues. CDR1 is SGHTA, CDR2 FQGNSA, per germline.

The genes are TRBV19 and TRBJ1-1, with D maybe TRBD1 (6 bases). V was pared by 7 bases and J by 0 bases, with 12 bases between. The CDR3 is 14 residues long. The V gene's germline CDR1 is LNHDA and CDR2 SQIVND (reference sequence). CDR3 DNA sequence: TGTGCCAGTACGGTAACAGGGATGAACACTGAAGCTTTCTTT. Encoded protein: CASTVTGMNTEAFF.

V gene TRBV5-1 combines with J gene TRBJ1-1; no firm D call. The V end lost 1 base, the J end lost 0 bases, and 10 bases lay between the germline ends. This CDR3 spans 15 amino acids. The germline V gene has CDR1 SGHRS and CDR2 YFSETQ. The DNA for the CDR3 is TGCGCCAGCAGCTTGTCGGCGGCCATGAACACTGAAGCTTTCTTT. This sequence encodes CASSLSAAMNTEAFF. Using reference TRBV5-1 and TRBJ1-1 for the parts outside the CDR3, the full variable domain is KAGVTQTPRYLIKTRGQQVTLSCSPISGHRSVSWYQQTPGQGLQFLFEYFSETQRNKGNFPGRFSGRQFSNSRSEMNVSTLELGDSALYLCASSLSAAMNTEAFFGQGTRLTVV.

The chain has TRBV7-2 and TRBJ2-3; D gene unclear. Germline V CDR1 and CDR2: SGHTA, FQGNSA. The CDR3 loop spans 12 amino acids. Trimming removed 3 bases at V and 3 bases at J, with 4 bases between. The CDR3 DNA is TGTGCCAGCAGCTTTATTACAGATACGCAGTATTTT. Its protein product is CASSFITDTQYF.

V usage is TRBV9 and J usage is TRBJ1-2; the match to TRBD1 covers 11 bases. The germline CDR1 and CDR2 sequences are SGDLS and YYNGEE. J lost 7 bases, V lost 5 bases, and 7 bases had no gene match. The CDR3 has 14 residues. The CDR3 DNA reads TGTGCCAGCAGAACCTCAGGGACAGGGGGTGGCTACACCTTC. Translation: CASRTSGTGGGYTF.

The rearrangement joins TRBV29-1 to TRBJ1-1; a possible D gene is TRBD1 (6 bases). The germline V gene encodes CDR1 SQVTM and CDR2 ANQGSEA. V was trimmed by 8 bases and J by 5 bases, leaving 12 bases between them. CDR3 length: 11 residues. The CDR3 nucleotides read TGCAGCTGTGGAACAGGGACTGAAGCTTTCTTT. Translated: CSCGTGTEAFF.

The chain combines TRBV7-2 with TRBJ2-2, with D hard to call. Looked up from germline, CDR1 is SGHTA and CDR2 is FQGNSA. The CDR3 covers 17 residues. V was shortened by 4 bases and J by 0 bases, with 15 bases between the two germline ends. The CDR3 sequence: CASSSSGQRPNTGELFF. For the CDR3, the DNA is TGTGCCAGCAGCTCAAGTGGCCAGCGCCCGAACACCGGGGAGCTGTTTTTT.